A single sample is the source of the 13 T cell receptor beta chains below, sequenced in a study of cytomegalovirus exposure and HLA in healthy donors (dated by TCRdb to between 2016 and 2019). Library preparation was by the immunoSEQ multiplex PCR assay. A mixture of 60 forward primers for TCR Vbeta segments and 13 reverse primers for TCR Jbeta segments was used in the multiplex PCR. The clones in this table, taken by TCRdb from immuneACCESS, are in-frame only. Not every clone is retained; where verified, under half of the shortfall comes from an unresolved V gene, and the cause of the rest is unknown. This sample lists under 150,000 clones; 78% were detected once. 2.5% to 3.5% of the sample comes from the top ten. Material for sequencing was PBMCs. These receptors all come from a male donor in good health and CMV-seronegative.

This chain uses TRBV5-1 with TRBJ1-1; 7 bases are a match to TRBD1. There are 18 residues in the CDR3. The junction had 11 bases not matched to a gene; V was cut back by 0 bases and J by 0 bases. Germline CDR1 and CDR2: SGHRS and YFSETQ. As DNA, the CDR3 is TGCGCCAGCAGCTTGGAGGCTAGGGGGCGAGCCATGAACACTGAAGCTTTCTTT. Protein: CASSLEARGRAMNTEAFF.

Only a few counts were recorded for this clone. CDR3 in amino acids: CASSSQGSGTEAFF. The CDR3 DNA follows: TGTGCCAGCAGCTCACAGGGGTCGGGCACTGAAGCTTTCTTT. The chain employs TRBV7-9 and TRBJ1-1, with 7 bases identical to TRBD1. Losses at the gene ends were 4 bases for V and 4 bases for J; bases not matched to a gene: 6. Germline CDR1 and CDR2: SEHNR and FQNEAQ (reference sequence). This CDR3 spans 14 amino acids.

The chain recombines TRBV7-6 with TRBJ2-7; TRBD1 agrees at 9 bases. This CDR3 has 16 amino acids. Trimming at V came to 3 bases and at J to 2 bases, leaving 8 bases not matched to a gene. Germline V gene lookup returns CDR1 SGHVS and CDR2 FNYEAQ. CDR3 protein: CASSLGQGVSTYEQYF. The CDR3 coding sequence is TGTGCCAGCAGCTTGGGACAGGGTGTTTCGACCTACGAGCAGTACTTC.

This rearrangement joins TRBV19 to TRBJ1-3; 7 bases match TRBD1. The CDR3 is made up of 13 amino acids. V was pared by 3 bases and J by 8 bases, with 4 bases of the junction left unmatched. Germline CDR1 and CDR2: LNHDA and SQIVND (reference sequence). CDR3 loop: CASSINRGHTIYF. CDR3 nucleotides: TGTGCCAGTAGTATTAACAGGGGTCACACCATATATTTT.

This rearrangement joins TRBV6-6 to TRBJ1-4; perhaps TRBD1 as D (5 bases). CDR1 MNHNY and CDR2 SVGAGI come from the germline V gene (reference sequence). There are 14 residues in the CDR3. Deletions cut 2 bases from V and 8 bases from J, with 12 bases between. The CDR3 coding sequence is TGTGCCAGCAGTTACGGGACTAGGCGGGAAAAACTGTTTTTT. Amino acid sequence: CASSYGTRREKLFF.

This chain links TRBV6-5 with TRBJ1-2; D is uncertain. This CDR3 is 14 amino acids long. V was cut by 8 bases and J by 1 base, with 14 bases left in between. CDR1 MNHEY and CDR2 SVGAGI come from the germline V gene. Written as DNA, the CDR3 is TGTGCCAGCGGTGGGAGTCGAGATAACTATGGCTACACCTTC. Translation: CASGGSRDNYGYTF.

The chain combines TRBV9 with TRBJ2-1; 9 nucleotides align to TRBD2. J gave up 0 bases and V 0 bases, and 7 bases lay outside the gene matches. Looked up from germline, CDR1 is SGDLS and CDR2 is YYNGEE. This CDR3 has 18 amino acids. Here the CDR3 DNA reads TGTGCCAGCAGCGTAGGGTCTAGCGGGATAATCTCCTACAATGAGCAGTTCTTC. Translated, it gives CASSVGSSGIISYNEQFF.

V gene TRBV6-5 combines with J gene TRBJ2-1; D might be TRBD2 (6 bases). Germline CDR1 MNHEY, CDR2 SVGAGI. The CDR3 covers 13 residues. The germline V and J ends were trimmed by 6 bases and 4 bases, with 10 bases remaining between them. Here the CDR3 DNA reads TGTGCCAGCAGGCTAGCGAGATACAATGAGCAGTTCTTC. Translating it yields CASRLARYNEQFF.

This sequence joins TRBV2 and TRBJ1-1, with 7 bases aligning to TRBD1. Per germline, CDR1 SNHLY and CDR2 FYNNEI. The CDR3 is 13 amino acids. After removal of 2 bases from V and 7 bases from J, the junction contained 4 bases not matched to a gene. CDR3 loop: CASSEPGQFEAFF. The CDR3 DNA reads TGTGCCAGCAGTGAACCGGGACAGTTTGAAGCTTTCTTT.

This clone occurred a few times. The chain carries TRBV11-2 and TRBJ2-2; 11 bases map to TRBD2. This CDR3 is built from 16 residues. With V trimmed by 4 bases and J by 4 bases, 5 bases remained unmatched. Per germline, CDR1 SGHAT and CDR2 FQNNGV. DNA of the CDR3: TGTGCCAGCAGCTCCCTAGCGGGAGGTGTCACCGGGGAGCTGTTTTTT. This gives the protein CASSSLAGGVTGELFF.

This chain joins TRBV6-5 and TRBJ2-2; no clear D. The V and J ends lost 6 bases and 6 bases respectively, with 14 bases between them. This CDR3 contains 14 residues. CDR1 and CDR2 (germline): MNHEY, SVGAGI. CDR3 bases: TGTGCCAGCAGCCAAGGAGATCTAGCCGGGGAGCTGTTTTTT. This codes for CASSQGDLAGELFF.

V is TRBV6-6 and J is TRBJ2-5, with 9 bases identical to TRBD1. The CDR3 consists of 15 residues. Germline V gene sequence: CDR1 MNHNY, CDR2 SVGAGI (reference sequence). Losses at the gene ends were 0 bases for V and 3 bases for J; bases not matched to a gene: 2. Here the CDR3 DNA reads TGTGCCAGCAGTTACTCAGGGACAGGGAAAGAGACCCAGTACTTC. Residues: CASSYSGTGKETQYF.

The chain links TRBV5-4 to TRBJ2-6; D gene uncertain. The V end lost 5 bases, the J end lost 0 bases, and 9 bases lay between the germline ends. The CDR3 is 15 residues long. Germline-derived CDR1 and CDR2 are SGHNT and YYREEE (reference sequence). CDR3 nucleotide sequence: TGTGCCAGCAGTAACATGGTCTCTGGGGCCAACGTCCTGACTTTC. Residues: CASSNMVSGANVLTF. The whole variable domain, filled in from reference TRBV5-4 and TRBJ2-6, reads ETGVTQSPTHLIKTRGQQVTLRCSSQSGHNTVSWYQQALGQGPQFIFQYYREEENGRGNFPPRFSGLQFPNYSSELNVNALELDDSALYLCASSNMVSGANVLTFGAGSRLTVL.